This TCR beta chain was recorded in a study of early T cells in non-severe SARS-CoV-2 infection (dated by TCRdb to about 2021). About the full investigation: Because TCR sequencing was done on bulk RNA from unsorted whole blood, the alpha and beta chains could not be paired.

Broad study findings and their caveats: VDJdb matching was skewed toward anti-spike CD8 responses and likely underestimated virus-specific expansions by missing private and CD4 specificities.

The method was 5' RACE. Instrument on record: NextSeq 500. Unique molecular identifiers were attached to individual cDNA molecules in the TCR library protocol so that sequencing error and PCR bias could be corrected. Both TCR alpha and beta chains were sequenced, and tight co-correlation was observed between alpha and beta sequence abundances in each sample. Turning to the authors' computational methods: Decombinator V4 was used to annotate the V gene, J gene and CDR3 of the TCR sequences. TCRs were defined as expanded if a significant change between any two time points was detected under a Poisson model with p below 0.0001. TCR abundances were normalised to the total number of TCRs sequenced per sample and were expressed as counts per million. A search of VDJdb, accessed on 1 November 2021, was run for TCRs annotated to CMV, EBV and SARS-CoV-2, with TCRs annotated for multiple antigens excluded. TCRdb ran its own pipeline on the public reads, namely fastp trimming at Q25 and MiXCR clone calling, and kept in-frame beta chains. Rows matching on CDR3 protein sequence are summarized as one entry with the most common DNA and genes. The V and J calls and clone size are TCRdb's, not the authors'. Across this sample there are about 100,000 distinct CDR3 sequences, with approximately 13% seen only once. The ten largest make up approximately 2.3% of the sample.

This was a case-control study nested in a cohort of healthcare workers in London, UK, who had nasopharyngeal swab PCR tests and blood samples taken every week. Healthcare workers were recruited between 23 and 31 March 2020, during the week of the UK lockdown, and were followed weekly for up to roughly 16 weeks. As regards this clonotype: Its specific antigen is unknown. Per-base qualities were not stored, and no clone one base away is much larger.

Material: whole blood. The sequence came from an adult who was a healthcare worker with PCR-confirmed SARS-CoV-2 infection or an uninfected control (not recorded which).

The CDR3 protein: CASSLVGGASTDTQYF. DNA sequence: TGTGCCAGCAGCTTAGTCGGGGGAGCGAGCACAGATACGCAGTATTTT. The chain is encoded by TRBV7-6 joined to TRBJ2-3; the D gene is perhaps TRBD2, from 6 matching bases. V is clipped by 1 base and J by 0 bases, and the sequence between their germline boundaries is 11 bases long. The CDR3 numbers 16 residues from cysteine through phenylalanine. Only the CDR3 portion is preserved as DNA: 48 bases, with reading frame beginning at the first base. The germline V gene provides CDR1 SGHVS and CDR2 FNYEAQ.